This passage covers 30 T cell receptor beta chains from one sample sequenced in a study of PD-1 blockade in classical Hodgkin lymphoma. Method: immunoSEQ multiplex PCR; TCRdb's copy keeps in-frame clones and lacks some. The table has tens of thousands of clones, over 75% seen once; the top ten hold approximately 18%. Time point denoted: cycle 4 day 1 (C4D1), after 5 to 7 weeks of nivolumab. All trial patients relapsed after autologous stem cell transplantation. This specimen was peripheral blood mononuclear cells (PBMCs), taken before the fourth cycle of nivolumab. The receptors stem from a human donor with classical Hodgkin lymphoma.

The CDR3 bases are TGCGCCAGCAGCCCTTGGGCAGGGTGGTCCGGGGAGCTGTTTTTT. It is translated as CASSPWAGWSGELFF. The chain employs TRBV4-3 and TRBJ2-2; tentatively, D is TRBD1 (5 bases). The germline CDR1 and CDR2 sequences are LGHNA and YSLEER. The V and J ends lost 4 bases and 6 bases respectively, with 15 bases between them. This CDR3 spans 15 amino acids.

This clone was counted between two and nine times. The chain joins TRBV4-1 to TRBJ1-6, with a tentative D call TRBD1 (5 bases). V was pared by 0 bases and J by 13 bases, with 19 bases between. The CDR3 has 16 amino acids. Germline V gene lookup returns CDR1 MGHRA and CDR2 YSYEKL. The DNA for the CDR3 is TGCGCCAGCAGCCAAGACTCCGGGACTGAAATTGATCCCCTCCACTTT. Protein product: CASSQDSGTEIDPLHF.

This clone was recorded only once. V usage is TRBV4-3 and J usage is TRBJ2-3, with 7 nucleotides matching TRBD2. CDR1 LGHNA and CDR2 YSLEER come from the germline V gene. The CDR3 has 17 residues. V shed 4 bases, J shed 2 bases, and the junction held 12 bases outside the gene matches. The CDR3 region is CASSPRFGRGTTDTQYF. CDR3 bases: TGCGCCAGCAGCCCCCGGTTCGGGCGGGGGACCACAGATACGCAGTATTTT.

This clone is medium-sized within its sample. This chain uses TRBV7-2 with TRBJ1-3; TRBD1 is a possible D gene (6 bases). The CDR3 sequence is 16 residues long. Germline values: CDR1 SGHTA, CDR2 FQGNSA. Deletions cut 2 bases from V and 0 bases from J, with 11 bases between. CDR3 in DNA: TGTGCCAGCAGCTTACCCCGGGACAACTCTGGAAACACCATATATTTT. It encodes CASSLPRDNSGNTIYF.

Only one count was recorded for this clone. The chain uses TRBV4-2 and TRBJ2-4, with D unresolved. Germline values: CDR1 LGHNA, CDR2 YNFKEQ. The CDR3 is 13 residues long. V lost 0 bases and J 6 bases, leaving 6 bases between the germline ends. The DNA of the CDR3 is TGTGCCAGCAGCCAAGACTCCGGAAACATTCAGTACTTC. Translation: CASSQDSGNIQYF.

V and J are TRBV30 and TRBJ1-2; 7 bases are a match to TRBD1. CDR3 length: 14 residues. V was pared by 0 bases and J by 2 bases, with 3 bases of the junction left unmatched. Germline V gene lookup returns CDR1 GTSNPN and CDR2 SVGIG (reference sequence). The CDR3 region is CAWSVLGQNYGYTF. CDR3 DNA: TGTGCCTGGAGTGTACTGGGACAGAACTATGGCTACACCTTC.

This chain connects TRBV10-3 to TRBJ1-1; possibly TRBD1 for D (5 bases). V lost 7 bases, J lost 1 base, and 13 bases lay in between. The CDR3 is 14 amino acids. CDR1 and CDR2 from the germline V gene are ENHRY and SYGVKD. CDR3 loop: CAIKGLRANTEAFF. The CDR3, as DNA: TGTGCCATCAAGGGACTGAGAGCGAACACTGAAGCTTTCTTT.

The DNA for the CDR3 is TGTGCCAGCAGCCCCGCGGGGGGGCGCACCGGGGAGCTGTTTTTT. Translating gives CASSPAGGRTGELFF. The genes are TRBV6-5 and TRBJ2-2; 9 nucleotides agree with TRBD2. The CDR3 covers 15 residues. In germline, CDR1 is MNHEY, CDR2 SVGAGI. V shed 6 bases and J 4 bases; nucleotides not matched to a gene: 6.

The rearrangement links TRBV9 to TRBJ1-4, with D possibly TRBD1 on 6 matching bases. V was trimmed by 4 bases and J by 5 bases, leaving 12 bases between them. The CDR3 is 14 residues long. From germline, CDR1 is SGDLS and CDR2 YYNGEE. The CDR3 DNA follows: TGTGCCAGCAGCAGGACAGCCAGGAATGAAAAACTGTTTTTT. This encodes CASSRTARNEKLFF.

V is TRBV7-2 and J is TRBJ1-2, with TRBD1 identical over 7 bases. CDR1 and CDR2 (germline): SGHTA, FQGNSA. The CDR3 runs 18 residues. Losses at the gene ends were 5 bases for V and 1 base for J; bases not matched to a gene: 16. This CDR3 reads CASSPQVGTAPVNYGYTF. The DNA of the CDR3 is TGTGCCAGCAGCCCACAAGTGGGGACAGCACCTGTTAACTATGGCTACACCTTC.

This clone has only one observation. This chain joins TRBV14 and TRBJ2-2, with D tentatively TRBD1 or TRBD2 (5 bases each). Trimming shortened V by 5 bases and J by 0 bases, and 16 bases separated the two germline ends. CDR3 size: 17 residues. CDR1 and CDR2 from the germline V gene are SGHDN and FVKESK. The CDR3 loop reads CASSIRDPKANTGELFF. CDR3 coding DNA: TGTGCCAGCAGCATCCGGGACCCTAAAGCGAACACCGGGGAGCTGTTTTTT.

The V and J genes are TRBV4-3 and TRBJ2-2; TRBD1 agrees at 9 bases. This CDR3 has 18 amino acids. Germline values: CDR1 LGHNA, CDR2 YSLEER. With V trimmed by 3 bases and J by 4 bases, 12 bases remained unmatched. CDR3 bases: TGCGCCAGCAGCCAGGACCCGGCACAGGGGGCTGGCACCGGGGAGCTGTTTTTT. Translating gives CASSQDPAQGAGTGELFF.

This clone was seen once. The V gene is TRBV9, the J gene TRBJ2-3; the match to TRBD2 covers 8 bases. Germline V CDR1 and CDR2: SGDLS, YYNGEE. The CDR3 has 15 residues. V shed 4 bases, J shed 3 bases, and the junction held 7 bases outside the gene matches. DNA for the CDR3: TGTGCCAGCAGCCCAAGCGGGAGAACGACAGATACGCAGTATTTT. It yields the protein CASSPSGRTTDTQYF.

This chain connects TRBV30 to TRBJ2-1, with TRBD2 as a possible D gene (6 bases). Germline V lookup: CDR1 GTSNPN, CDR2 SVGIG (reference sequence). With 3 bases removed from V and 2 bases from J, the gap between germline ends came to 11 bases. This CDR3 is built from 14 residues. The CDR3 sequence: CAWRRRGPYNEQFF. The CDR3 DNA is TGTGCCTGGAGGCGGCGGGGTCCCTACAATGAGCAGTTCTTC.

The rearrangement links TRBV5-1 to TRBJ2-5, with D possibly matching TRBD1 (6 bases). The germline CDR1 and CDR2 sequences are SGHRS and YFSETQ. The germline V and J ends were trimmed by 0 bases and 4 bases, with 10 bases remaining between them. The CDR3 covers 14 residues. CDR3 amino acids: CASSLGQVGETQYF. The CDR3 bases are TGCGCCAGCAGCTTGGGACAGGTAGGAGAGACCCAGTACTTC.

The rearrangement links TRBV7-2 to TRBJ2-1, with D uncertain. The CDR3 contains 15 residues. The germline V and J ends were trimmed by 7 bases and 2 bases, with 15 bases remaining between them. Looked up from germline, CDR1 is SGHTA and CDR2 is FQGNSA. CDR3 sequence reads: CASTPGLSTYNEQFF. The CDR3 DNA sequence: TGTGCCAGCACCCCTGGGCTGAGCACCTACAATGAGCAGTTCTTC.

The genes are TRBV28 and TRBJ1-2; D perhaps matches TRBD1 (5 bases). The V gene lost 7 bases and the J gene lost 2 bases, with 14 bases spanning the gap. Germline V gene sequence: CDR1 MDHEN, CDR2 SYDVKM. The CDR3 sequence is 14 residues long. CDR3 nucleotides: TGTGCCAGCACCCTAGGAGGGGCGAACTATGGCTACACCTTC. This translates into CASTLGGANYGYTF.

V gene TRBV6-4 combines with J gene TRBJ1-1; D unclear. The CDR3 sequence is 10 residues long. Germline values: CDR1 MRHNA, CDR2 SNTAGT. The V gene lost 7 bases and the J gene lost 10 bases, with 10 bases spanning the gap. Here the CDR3 reads CASTDEGAFF. CDR3 nucleotides: TGTGCCAGCACCGACGAGGGAGCTTTCTTT.

The J gene is TRBJ1-1, the V gene TRBV4-3; D unclear. This CDR3 is built from 14 residues. The V end lost 0 bases, the J end lost 1 base, and 6 bases lay between the germline ends. Germline assignment: CDR1 LGHNA and CDR2 YSLEER. The CDR3 bases are TGCGCCAGCAGCCAAGACAGGTGGAACACTGAAGCTTTCTTT. Protein product: CASSQDRWNTEAFF.

The chain recombines TRBV29-1 with TRBJ2-4, with D perhaps matching TRBD1 (6 bases). The CDR3 is made up of 11 amino acids. The V gene lost 6 bases and the J gene lost 7 bases, with 10 bases spanning the gap. From germline, CDR1 is SQVTM and CDR2 ANQGSEA. The CDR3 is CSVSRGNIQYF. The CDR3 DNA reads TGCAGCGTATCTAGGGGGAACATTCAGTACTTC.

This clone was recorded once. The chain uses TRBV10-3 and TRBJ2-7, with 10 bases lining up with TRBD2. V trimming: 6 bases; J trimming: 3 bases; junction bases outside the gene matches: 8. Looked up from germline, CDR1 is ENHRY and CDR2 is SYGVKD. There are 15 residues in the CDR3. The CDR3 nucleotides are TGTGCCATCAGCAACAGCGGGAGGGGGCTCTACGAGCAGTACTTC. It encodes CAISNSGRGLYEQYF.

This clone was observed a handful of times. This sequence joins TRBV5-4 and TRBJ2-7; D is ambiguous. The CDR3 is 13 residues long. Between the trimmed V and J ends, which lost 1 base and 3 bases, there was a span of 8 bases. CDR1 and CDR2 from the germline V gene are SGHNT and YYREEE (reference sequence). CDR3 sequence (DNA): TGTGCCAGCAGCTTGCGGCCCAACTACGAGCAGTACTTC. Translated, it gives CASSLRPNYEQYF.

The CDR3 loop reads CASSLRGLAGLVGFQETQYF. As DNA, the CDR3 is TGTGCCAGCAGCCTACGGGGACTAGCGGGGTTGGTGGGGTTCCAAGAGACCCAGTACTTC. This chain joins TRBV4-2 and TRBJ2-5, with TRBD2 identical over 13 bases. This CDR3 has 20 amino acids. V trimming: 4 bases; J trimming: 1 base; junction bases outside the gene matches: 15. Looked up from germline, CDR1 is LGHNA and CDR2 is YNFKEQ.

The chain joins TRBV18 to TRBJ1-1; D is uncertain. There are 14 residues in the CDR3. V was trimmed by 1 base and J by 4 bases, leaving 10 bases between them. Germline values: CDR1 KGHSH, CDR2 LQKENI. CDR3 sequence: CASSPRGGGTEAFF. The CDR3 nucleotides are TGTGCCAGCTCACCACGGGGTGGTGGCACTGAAGCTTTCTTT. Full variable domain (rest looked up from reference TRBV18 and TRBJ1-1): NAGVMQNPRHLVRRRGQEARLRCSPMKGHSHVYWYRQLPEEGLKFMVYLQKENIIDESGMPKERFSAEFPKEGPSILRIQQVVRGDSAAYFCASSPRGGGTEAFFGQGTRLTVV.

The chain has TRBV28 and TRBJ2-2; 10 nucleotides line up with TRBD2. This CDR3 is built from 15 residues. In germline, CDR1 is MDHEN, CDR2 SYDVKM. With 2 bases clipped from V and 6 bases from J, the junction kept 3 bases outside the gene matches. The CDR3 DNA is TGTGCCAGCAGTTTAGCTAGCGGGAGTTCCGGGGAGCTGTTTTTT. Its protein product is CASSLASGSSGELFF.

This clone is medium-sized within its sample. V usage is TRBV7-3 and J usage is TRBJ2-1, with TRBD2 as a possible D gene (5 bases). The CDR3 loop spans 13 amino acids. V was pared by 5 bases and J by 5 bases, with 10 bases between. Germline assignment: CDR1 SGHTA and CDR2 FQGTGA. CDR3 sequence reads: CASSRGRDNEQFF. The CDR3, as DNA: TGTGCCAGCAGCAGAGGGAGAGACAATGAGCAGTTCTTC. The full variable domain, its missing parts supplied by reference TRBV7-3 and TRBJ2-1, is GAGVSQTPSNKVTEKGKYVELRCDPISGHTALYWYRQSLGQGPEFLIYFQGTGAADDSGLPNDRFFAVRPEGSVSTLKIQRTERGDSAVYLCASSRGRDNEQFFGPGTRLTVL.

The chain couples TRBV15 to TRBJ1-6; 8 bases map to TRBD1. V lost 4 bases to trimming and J lost 7 bases; unmatched junction nucleotides: 3. Germline-derived CDR1 and CDR2 are LNHNV and YYDKDF (reference sequence). The CDR3 extends over 14 amino acids. CDR3 sequence reads: CATSIQGGNSPLHF. As DNA, the CDR3 is TGTGCCACCAGCATACAGGGGGGGAATTCACCCCTCCACTTT.

In this sample, this clone turned up once. The chain combines TRBV28 with TRBJ2-3; D may match TRBD1 or TRBD2 (5 bases each). Germline loops: CDR1 MDHEN, CDR2 SYDVKM. CDR3 length: 13 residues. V was clipped by 8 bases and J by 0 bases, with 9 bases between them. CDR3 nucleotides: TGTGCCAGCGGGACGTTGAGCACAGATACGCAGTATTTT. It is translated as CASGTLSTDTQYF.

V gene TRBV29-1 combines with J gene TRBJ2-2; 10 bases agree with TRBD2. Germline V lookup: CDR1 SQVTM, CDR2 ANQGSEA. V lost 4 bases to trimming and J lost 0 bases; unmatched junction nucleotides: 5. The CDR3 has 16 residues. DNA of the CDR3: TGCAGCGTTGGGGCTAGCGGGAGAGCGAACACCGGGGAGCTGTTTTTT. Translation: CSVGASGRANTGELFF.

The chain joins TRBV5-1 to TRBJ1-6; D is unclear. The V and J ends lost 0 bases and 7 bases respectively, with 2 bases between them. CDR1 and CDR2 (germline): SGHRS, YFSETQ. This CDR3 is built from 12 residues. The DNA of the CDR3 is TGCGCCAGCAGCTTGGAAAATTCACCCCTCCACTTT. Protein: CASSLENSPLHF.